One sample yielded the 2 T cell receptor beta chains listed below, sequenced in a study of blood T cells in healthy people across ages. Primed by a sample-barcoded 5' primer and a J-beta primer mix, a second PCR proceeded for roughly 6 to 12 cycles. In TCRdb, the 5' RACE reads were re-called with MiXCR into one record per CDR3 protein. The sample has about 320,000 distinct CDR3 sequences, around 27% seen once. Sequencing was carried out using blood. These receptor sequences come from a woman aged 70 to 79 in good health.

This clonotype appeared many times. The chain uses TRBV20-1 and TRBJ1-1; 9 bases agree with TRBD1. Germline CDR1 and CDR2: DFQATT and SNEGSKA (reference sequence). The CDR3 is made up of 15 amino acids. The V gene end was trimmed by 0 bases and the J gene end by 4 bases; junction bases not matched to a gene: 6. CDR3 loop: CSARENGQGSTEAFF. DNA for the CDR3: TGCAGTGCTAGAGAAAATGGACAGGGGAGCACTGAAGCTTTCTTT.

This clonotype was observed a handful of times. V and J are TRBV18 and TRBJ2-5; D is possibly TRBD1 (6 bases). V was cut by 2 bases and J by 1 base, with 8 bases left in between. Germline CDR1 KGHSH, CDR2 LQKENI. This CDR3 spans 14 amino acids. The CDR3 here is CASSPKQGQETQYF. DNA of the CDR3: TGTGCCAGCTCACCAAAACAGGGCCAAGAGACCCAGTACTTC. Filled out from reference TRBV18 and TRBJ2-5, the complete variable domain reads NAGVMQNPRHLVRRRGQEARLRCSPMKGHSHVYWYRQLPEEGLKFMVYLQKENIIDESGMPKERFSAEFPKEGPSILRIQQVVRGDSAAYFCASSPKQGQETQYFGPGTRLLVL.